This T cell receptor beta chain comes out of a study of lymphopenia after photon versus proton radiotherapy. Data came from immunoSEQ multiplex PCR; TCRdb stores just in-frame clones and leaves some out. The repertoire holds around 160,000 clones, with about 85% as singletons. Study outcomes and limitations: Photon-treated patients lost naive T cells and TCR diversity; proton-treated stayed stable.

In this sample, this clone turned up once. Its specificity is unknown. Trimming at V came to 3 bases and at J to 0 bases, leaving 4 bases not matched to a gene. Germline lookup yields CDR1 SGDLS and CDR2 YYNGEE. The CDR3 covers 16 residues. The material sequenced was peripheral blood, taken from a patient treated with photon-based radiotherapy. The source of this sequence is a man aged 50-59 years with gastric cancer. This sequence joins TRBV9 and TRBJ2-2; 8 bases align to TRBD1. CDR3 in amino acids: CASSDDRGSNTGELFF. As DNA, the CDR3 is TGTGCCAGCAGCGATGACAGGGGCTCGAACACCGGGGAGCTGTTTTTT. Based on the CDR3 plus reference TRBV9 and TRBJ2-2, the full variable domain is DSGVTQTPKHLITATGQRVTLRCSPRSGDLSVYWYQQSLDQGLQFLIQYYNGEERAKGNILERFSAQQFPDLHSELNLSSLELGDSALYFCASSDDRGSNTGELFFGEGSRLTVL.